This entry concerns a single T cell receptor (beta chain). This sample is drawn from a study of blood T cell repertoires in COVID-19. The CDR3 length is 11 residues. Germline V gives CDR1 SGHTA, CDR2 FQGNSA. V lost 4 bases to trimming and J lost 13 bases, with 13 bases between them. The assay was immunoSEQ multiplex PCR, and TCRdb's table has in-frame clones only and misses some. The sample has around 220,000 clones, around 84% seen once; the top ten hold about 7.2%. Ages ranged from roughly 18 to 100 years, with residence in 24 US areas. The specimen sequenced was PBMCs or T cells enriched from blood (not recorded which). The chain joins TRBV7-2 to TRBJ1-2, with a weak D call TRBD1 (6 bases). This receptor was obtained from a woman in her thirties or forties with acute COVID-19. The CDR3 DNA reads TGTGCCAGCAGCTCCCTCAGACAGGTCACCTTC. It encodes CASSSLRQVTF.